What follows describes a single T cell receptor (beta chain). The data stem from a study of blood T cell repertoires in COVID-19. Study-wide background: The United States, Italy and Spain provided the acute and convalescent COVID-19 samples.

Produced via immunoSEQ multiplex PCR; TCRdb's table is partial and in-frame only. The table has about 68,000 clones, approximately 90% seen once. The receptor's source is a man in his fifties or sixties with acute or convalescent COVID-19. Input material: peripheral blood.

The CDR3 nucleotides are TGTGCCTGGAGTCTCGGCACAGATACGCAGTATTTT. This translates into CAWSLGTDTQYF. This chain connects TRBV30 to TRBJ2-3; the D is unclear. V lost 2 bases and J lost 1, with 4 bases in between. Looked up from germline, CDR1 is GTSNPN and CDR2 is SVGIG (reference sequence). This CDR3 spans 12 amino acids. Full variable domain (outside the CDR3, taken from reference TRBV30 and TRBJ2-3): SQTIHQWPATLVQPVGSPLSLECTVEGTSNPNLYWYRQAAGRGLQLLFYSVGIGQISSEVPQNLSASRPQDRQFILSSKKLLLSDSGFYLCAWSLGTDTQYFGPGTRLTVL.